What follows are 27 T cell receptor beta chains derived from one specimen sequenced in a study of blood T cell repertoires in COVID-19. Here immunoSEQ multiplex PCR was the method, and the copy in TCRdb shows in-frame clones only, minus some. The sample carries a few hundred thousand clones, about 88% recorded once. Material: PBMCs or T cells enriched from blood (not recorded which). Every receptor here comes from a woman between 18 and 29 years old who had recovered from COVID-19.

V is TRBV7-9 and J is TRBJ2-5, with 7 bases that match TRBD2. Germline V lookup: CDR1 SEHNR, CDR2 FQNEAQ (reference sequence). V shed 6 bases and J 4 bases; nucleotides not matched to a gene: 14. The CDR3 covers 16 residues. The CDR3 reads CASSHPGRQEGETQYF. The CDR3 region has the DNA TGTGCCAGCAGTCACCCCGGGAGGCAAGAAGGAGAGACCCAGTACTTC.

This chain joins TRBV6-5 and TRBJ1-2; no clear D. V was shortened by 0 bases and J by 3 bases, with 8 bases between the two germline ends. Germline V gene data show CDR1 as MNHEY and CDR2 as SVGAGI. There are 14 residues in the CDR3. CDR3 residues: CASSYSNGYYGYTF. The CDR3 nucleotides read TGTGCCAGCAGTTACTCGAACGGGTACTATGGCTACACCTTC.

By share, this clone counts as large. The J gene is TRBJ1-1, the V gene TRBV7-9, with unresolved D. Trimming took off 8 bases at V and 3 bases at J, with 16 bases between the two ends. CDR3 size: 14 residues. Germline-derived CDR1 and CDR2 are SEHNR and FQNEAQ (reference sequence). The CDR3 region is CASASSGWYTEAFF. In DNA form, the CDR3 reads TGTGCCAGCGCCTCGTCCGGTTGGTACACTGAAGCTTTCTTT.

The chain joins TRBV7-9 to TRBJ1-1; weak D call: TRBD1 (5 bases). The CDR3 length is 15 residues. Germline lookup yields CDR1 SEHNR and CDR2 FQNEAQ (reference sequence). Trimming removed 5 bases from V and 0 bases from J, with 13 bases in between. In DNA form, the CDR3 reads TGTGCCAGCAGCCACGGAGACAGATTGAACACTGAAGCTTTCTTT. As protein: CASSHGDRLNTEAFF. Combining the CDR3 with reference TRBV7-9 and TRBJ1-1 gives the whole variable domain DTGVSQNPRHKITKRGQNVTFRCDPISEHNRLYWYRQTLGQGPEFLTYFQNEAQLEKSRLLSDRFSAERPKGSFSTLEIQRTEQGDSAMYLCASSHGDRLNTEAFFGQGTRLTVV.

The chain's CDR3 is CASSPRDREHTEAFF. The CDR3 DNA reads as TGTGCCAGCAGTCCCCGGGACAGGGAGCACACTGAAGCTTTCTTT. The chain joins TRBV6-6 to TRBJ1-1, with 9 bases identical to TRBD1. Per the germline V gene, CDR1 is MNHNY and CDR2 is SVGAGI (reference sequence). V dropped 5 bases and J dropped 3; count of bases not matched to a gene: 7. The CDR3 runs to 15 residues.

The rearrangement uses TRBV2 and TRBJ2-1; 11 bases are a match to TRBD2. V dropped 8 bases and J dropped 9; count of bases not matched to a gene: 3. Looked up from germline, CDR1 is SNHLY and CDR2 is FYNNEI. This CDR3 region has 12 residues. CDR3 coding DNA: TGTGCCAGCTCGACTAGCGGGATTGAGCAGTTCTTC. This translates into CASSTSGIEQFF.

This clone was seen just once. This chain connects TRBV11-1 to TRBJ1-1; tentatively, D is TRBD1 (6 bases). The CDR3 consists of 15 residues. V was clipped by 4 bases and J by 4 bases, with 16 bases between them. Germline CDR1 SGHAT, CDR2 FQDESV (reference sequence). CDR3 protein: CASSYNRVEGTEAFF. Written as DNA, the CDR3 is TGTGCCAGCAGCTACAACAGGGTCGAAGGCACTGAAGCTTTCTTT.

This chain uses TRBV5-1 with TRBJ1-2; the D gene is possibly TRBD1 (6 bases). Per the germline V gene, CDR1 is SGHRS and CDR2 is YFSETQ. Trimming removed 4 bases at V and 8 bases at J, with 21 bases between. The CDR3 extends over 15 amino acids. The CDR3 here is CASSPAGVGASGYTF. The CDR3 DNA reads as TGCGCCAGCAGCCCGGCAGGGGTTGGGGCGTCCGGCTACACCTTC. The entire variable domain, with the rest obtained from reference TRBV5-1 and TRBJ1-2, is as follows: KAGVTQTPRYLIKTRGQQVTLSCSPISGHRSVSWYQQTPGQGLQFLFEYFSETQRNKGNFPGRFSGRQFSNSRSEMNVSTLELGDSALYLCASSPAGVGASGYTFGSGTRLTVV.

CDR3 coding DNA: TGTGCCAGCAGCGTAGTCTCCCCGGGGACCCAGTACTTC. The encoded protein is CASSVVSPGTQYF. This chain joins TRBV9 and TRBJ2-5; D is unclear. The CDR3 consists of 13 residues. V lost 0 bases to trimming and J lost 7 bases, with 10 bases between them. Germline CDR1 SGDLS, CDR2 YYNGEE.

The chain is built from TRBV7-2 and TRBJ2-1; the match to TRBD2 covers 15 bases. The CDR3 extends over 15 amino acids. Germline V gene data show CDR1 as SGHTA and CDR2 as FQGNSA. With V trimmed by 4 bases and J by 9 bases, 4 bases remained unmatched. CDR3 loop: CASSWTSGGASEQFF. DNA for the CDR3: TGTGCCAGCAGCTGGACTAGCGGGGGGGCGAGTGAGCAGTTCTTC.

The gene calls are TRBV30 and TRBJ1-1; D is perhaps TRBD1 (6 bases). V shed 3 bases and J shed 4 bases, with 15 bases lying between them. Looked up from germline, CDR1 is GTSNPN and CDR2 is SVGIG (reference sequence). The CDR3 contains 14 residues. CDR3 loop: CAWSETGYTTEAFF. The CDR3 DNA reads as TGTGCCTGGAGCGAAACAGGGTATACCACTGAAGCTTTCTTT.

This CDR3 reads CAWSEYSPYNEQFF. CDR3 in DNA: TGTGCCTGGAGTGAGTACAGCCCATACAATGAGCAGTTCTTC. This chain connects TRBV30 to TRBJ2-1; D gene unclear. CDR3 size: 14 residues. The germline gives CDR1 GTSNPN, CDR2 SVGIG (reference sequence). Trimming shortened V by 1 base and J by 4 bases, and 11 bases separated the two germline ends.

The genes are TRBV7-8 and TRBJ2-3; the match to TRBD2 covers 13 bases. Germline CDR1 reads SGHVS; CDR2 reads FQNEAQ. With 5 bases clipped from V and 2 bases from J, the junction kept 10 bases outside the gene matches. The CDR3 is 18 residues long. CDR3 sequence: CASSRGLAGDALTDTQYF. In DNA form, the CDR3 reads TGTGCCAGCAGCCGTGGACTAGCGGGGGACGCCCTCACAGATACGCAGTATTTT.

The chain employs TRBV7-2 and TRBJ2-5, with 14 positions matching TRBD2. The V and J ends lost 5 bases and 5 bases, in that order; junction bases with no gene match: 4. The CDR3 spans 15 residues. From germline, CDR1 is SGHTA and CDR2 FQGNSA. The DNA for the CDR3 is TGTGCCAGCAGCCCCAGGACTAGCGGGGGGGAGACCCAGTACTTC. Translated, it gives CASSPRTSGGETQYF.

V and J are TRBV10-3 and TRBJ2-7; TRBD1 matches 8 bases. This CDR3 region has 13 residues. Germline trimming cut 5 bases from V and 5 bases from J; bases unmatched to any gene: 5. Germline V gene data show CDR1 as ENHRY and CDR2 as SYGVKD. The CDR3 sequence: CAISSPGGHEQYF. CDR3 in DNA: TGTGCCATCAGTTCTCCAGGGGGCCACGAGCAGTACTTC.

This clone was counted a few times. The J gene is TRBJ1-2, the V gene TRBV27, with TRBD1 identical over 8 bases. The CDR3 is made up of 15 amino acids. Germline assignment: CDR1 MNHEY and CDR2 SMNVEV (reference sequence). Losses at the gene ends were 5 bases for V and 4 bases for J; bases not matched to a gene: 9. The CDR3 here is CASSPTGTGFYGYTF. DNA of the CDR3: TGTGCCAGCAGTCCAACCGGGACAGGATTCTATGGCTACACCTTC.

V and J are TRBV10-3 and TRBJ2-2; tentative D call: TRBD2 (5 bases). The CDR3 is 16 amino acids. Trimming stripped 1 base from V and 1 base from J, with 10 bases between. Germline CDR1 and CDR2: ENHRY and SYGVKD. The CDR3 here is CAISELGGLNTGELFF. In DNA, the CDR3 is TGTGCCATCAGTGAGTTGGGCGGGCTGAACACCGGGGAGCTGTTTTTT.

The gene calls are TRBV7-2 and TRBJ1-1, with 8 bases that match TRBD1. This CDR3 is built from 14 residues. The ends lost 7 bases at V and 1 base at J; junction bases unmatched: 5. The germline CDR1 and CDR2 sequences are SGHTA and FQGNSA. The CDR3 sequence is CASKRTGPNTEAFF. CDR3 coding DNA: TGTGCCAGCAAGCGGACAGGGCCGAACACTGAAGCTTTCTTT.

This chain links TRBV19 with TRBJ2-7; no definite D call. Germline assignment: CDR1 LNHDA and CDR2 SQIVND (reference sequence). V lost 7 bases and J lost 2, with 12 bases in between. The CDR3 consists of 13 residues. The CDR3 is CASNRGATYEQYF. CDR3 sequence (DNA): TGTGCCAGTAATCGCGGCGCCACCTACGAGCAGTACTTC. Variable domain in full (rest from reference TRBV19 and TRBJ2-7): DGGITQSPKYLFRKEGQNVTLSCEQNLNHDAMYWYRQDPGQGLRLIYYSQIVNDFQKGDIAEGYSVSREKKESFPLTVTSAQKNPTAFYLCASNRGATYEQYFGPGTRLTVT.

The chain has TRBV5-1 and TRBJ1-1; 10 bases fit TRBD1. After removal of 4 bases from V and 5 bases from J, the junction contained 14 bases not matched to a gene. Germline CDR1 and CDR2: SGHRS and YFSETQ. The CDR3 loop spans 17 amino acids. This CDR3 is CASSPRTGGVLVTEAFF. CDR3 nucleotides: TGCGCCAGCAGCCCCAGGACAGGGGGAGTGCTTGTAACTGAAGCTTTCTTT.

V and J are TRBV27 and TRBJ2-3; 8 bases align to TRBD2. Losses at the gene ends were 1 base for V and 0 bases for J; bases not matched to a gene: 12. Germline V gene sequence: CDR1 MNHEY, CDR2 SMNVEV (reference sequence). There are 19 residues in the CDR3. The CDR3 spells CASSLWGLAGTRSTDTQYF. DNA for the CDR3: TGTGCCAGCAGTTTATGGGGTTTAGCGGGGACCCGGAGCACAGATACGCAGTATTTT.

The chain joins TRBV21-1 to TRBJ2-5; TRBD1 is the table's D call and was not checked against the DNA. TRBV21-1 represents a pseudogene. The CDR3 spans 15 residues. The CDR3 coding sequence is TGTGCCAGCAGCAAAGTCGACAATAAACAAGAGACCCAGTACTTC. It codes for CASSKVDNKQETQYF.

This chain connects TRBV7-3 to TRBJ2-2; 11 nucleotides align to TRBD2. The CDR3 is made up of 16 amino acids. V lost 5 bases and J lost 5; bases outside the gene matches: 7. Germline lookup yields CDR1 SGHTA and CDR2 FQGTGA. The CDR3 loop reads CASSPGLAGGTGELFF. DNA of the CDR3: TGTGCCAGCAGCCCCGGACTAGCGGGTGGGACCGGGGAGCTGTTTTTT. The complete variable domain, with remaining parts taken from reference TRBV7-3 and TRBJ2-2, reads GAGVSQTPSNKVTEKGKYVELRCDPISGHTALYWYRQSLGQGPEFLIYFQGTGAADDSGLPNDRFFAVRPEGSVSTLKIQRTERGDSAVYLCASSPGLAGGTGELFFGEGSRLTVL.

The CDR3 is CASSLGGGLIYYEQYF. The CDR3 DNA is TGCGCCAGCAGCTTAGGGGGCGGACTGATATATTACGAGCAGTACTTC. The genes are TRBV5-1 and TRBJ2-7, with 7 bases lining up with TRBD1. There are 16 residues in the CDR3. Germline V gene sequence: CDR1 SGHRS, CDR2 YFSETQ. Germline trimming cut 2 bases from V and 4 bases from J; bases unmatched to any gene: 12.

The rearrangement links TRBV5-5 to TRBJ1-3; TRBD1 agrees at 9 bases. J was trimmed by 3 bases and V by 1 base; bases with no gene match: 8. CDR1 is SGHKS, CDR2 YYEKEE, per germline (reference sequence). The CDR3 runs to 17 residues. CDR3 region: CASSLRDRDLSGNTIYF. Here the CDR3 DNA reads TGTGCCAGCAGCTTGCGGGACAGGGATTTGAGTGGAAACACCATATATTTT.

This chain uses TRBV19 with TRBJ1-2; D unresolved. The V gene's germline CDR1 is LNHDA and CDR2 SQIVND (reference sequence). V lost 7 bases to trimming and J lost 2 bases, with 14 bases between them. CDR3 size: 14 residues. The CDR3 DNA sequence: TGTGCCAGTACCATGAGGGCGGAGAACTATGGCTACACCTTC. It is translated as CASTMRAENYGYTF.

The chain employs TRBV7-6 and TRBJ1-4; D is possibly TRBD1 (5 bases). Trimming removed 5 bases from V and 5 bases from J, with 18 bases in between. Germline loops: CDR1 SGHVS, CDR2 FNYEAQ. The CDR3 is 16 amino acids. CDR3 sequence: CASSPALDRGNEKLFF. CDR3 nucleotides: TGTGCCAGCAGCCCCGCCCTAGACAGAGGAAATGAAAAACTGTTTTTT.